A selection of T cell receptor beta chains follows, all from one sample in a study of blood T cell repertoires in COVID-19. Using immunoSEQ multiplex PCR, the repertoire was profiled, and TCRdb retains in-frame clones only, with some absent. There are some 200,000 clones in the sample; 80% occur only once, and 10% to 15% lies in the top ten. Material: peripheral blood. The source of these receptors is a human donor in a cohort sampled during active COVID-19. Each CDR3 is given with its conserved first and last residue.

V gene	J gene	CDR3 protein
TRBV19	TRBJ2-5	CASSISDQETQYF
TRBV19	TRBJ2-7	CASSIARGNYEQYF
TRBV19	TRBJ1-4	CASSVLGTGFDFGKLFF
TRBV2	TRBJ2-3	CASSPQGDDTQYF
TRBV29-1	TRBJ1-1	CSAVRGRTEAFF
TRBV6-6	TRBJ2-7	CASSWGGEYEQYF
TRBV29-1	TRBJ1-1	CSVDLGGYSEAFF
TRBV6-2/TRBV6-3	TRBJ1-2	CASSYATYGYTF
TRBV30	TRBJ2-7	CAWSPGGIEQYF
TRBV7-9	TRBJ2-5	CASRNSGQGTETQYF
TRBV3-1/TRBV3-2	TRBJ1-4	CASSQRGGGNEKLFF
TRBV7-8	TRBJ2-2	CASSLALAGLGELFF
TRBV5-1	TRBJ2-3	CASSPLQEGAQYF
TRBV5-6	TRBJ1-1	CASSTQGYLGTEAFF
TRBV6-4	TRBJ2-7	CASSVLRGHEQYF
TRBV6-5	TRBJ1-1	CASSYSMNTPNTEAFF
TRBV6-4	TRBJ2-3	CASSPGQGRTDTQYF
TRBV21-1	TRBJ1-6	CAPVPRLTLHF
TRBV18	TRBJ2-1	CASSPSPEQFF
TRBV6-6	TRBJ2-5	CASSPGGGVGQETQYF
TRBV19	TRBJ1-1	CASTQMAEAFF
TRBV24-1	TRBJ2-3	CATIGREGGTDTQYF